These 23 T cell receptor beta chains were sequenced from one sample in a study of beta chain features in type 1 diabetes. Expressed TCRB transcripts were sequenced, since all the RNA that had been isolated was reverse transcribed. Measured with immunoSEQ multiplex PCR; TCRdb has only the in-frame clones, and not every one. The sample shows around 600,000 clones, 12% of them seen only once. Study-wide results and limits: Among all four CD4+ subsets, Type 1 diabetes patients had TCRB CDR3s that were moderately but significantly shorter.

Antigens for these TCRs are unknown. Sequenced: naive CD4+ T cells from blood. All receptors derive from a man in his thirties or forties with type 1 diabetes.

This clone was counted only a few times. The chain links TRBV4-3 to TRBJ2-2; D perhaps matches TRBD2 (5 bases). The CDR3 has 13 residues. Germline V lookup: CDR1 LGHNA, CDR2 YSLEER. The germline V and J ends were trimmed by 1 base and 5 bases, with 5 bases remaining between them. CDR3 region: CASSQVATGELFF. The CDR3 DNA sequence: TGCGCCAGCAGCCAAGTAGCGACCGGGGAGCTGTTTTTT.

A few counts support this clone. The V gene is TRBV4-3, the J gene TRBJ2-2; 10 bases agree with TRBD1. Per germline, CDR1 LGHNA and CDR2 YSLEER. The V segment lost 1 base and the J segment 7 bases; nucleotides outside the gene matches: 12. This CDR3 region has 18 residues. The CDR3 nucleotides read TGCGCCAGCAGCCAAGTTGTGACGACAGGGGGCGCGATCGGGGAGCTGTTTTTT. Amino acid sequence: CASSQVVTTGGAIGELFF.

This clone turned up a few times. This chain uses TRBV7-8 with TRBJ1-2; D is ambiguous. The CDR3 covers 16 residues. V was cut by 1 base and J by 2 bases, with 14 bases left in between. Germline lookup yields CDR1 SGHVS and CDR2 FQNEAQ. The CDR3 here is CASSLGRARRNYGYTF. CDR3 bases: TGTGCCAGCAGCTTAGGTCGAGCCAGAAGGAACTATGGCTACACCTTC.

This clone was counted between two and nine times. V and J are TRBV9 and TRBJ1-1; D gene ambiguous. The CDR3 has 14 amino acids. CDR1 SGDLS and CDR2 YYNGEE come from the germline V gene. Trimming removed 6 bases from V and 6 bases from J, with 18 bases in between. CDR3 DNA sequence: TGTGCCAGCACGGAGGTCGCTGGAATGTCTGAAGCTTTCTTT. It yields the protein CASTEVAGMSEAFF.

The chain couples TRBV7-8 to TRBJ1-5; D not resolved. Between the trimmed V and J ends, which lost 1 base and 4 bases, there was a span of 14 bases. Per germline, CDR1 SGHVS and CDR2 FQNEAQ. There are 16 residues in the CDR3. The CDR3 DNA follows: TGTGCCAGCAGCTTAGTTCTGGGTGGCAGTAATCAGCCCCAGCATTTT. As protein: CASSLVLGGSNQPQHF.

V gene TRBV5-1 combines with J gene TRBJ1-6; perhaps TRBD1 as D (5 bases). V dropped 0 bases and J dropped 4 bases, with 14 bases sitting between them. There are 17 residues in the CDR3. Per the germline V gene, CDR1 is SGHRS and CDR2 is YFSETQ. CDR3 sequence (DNA): TGCGCCAGCAGCTTGGCCGGTGGTACAGGTTATAATTCACCCCTCCACTTT. It translates to CASSLAGGTGYNSPLHF.

This clone showed up just a few times. This chain connects TRBV7-6 to TRBJ1-2; no definite D call. The CDR3 totals 14 residues. V was shortened by 1 base and J by 6 bases, with 12 bases between the two germline ends. The germline V gene has CDR1 SGHVS and CDR2 FNYEAQ. The CDR3 loop reads CASSLVEAVNGYTF. CDR3 DNA: TGTGCCAGCAGCTTAGTCGAGGCAGTGAATGGCTACACCTTC.

This clone appeared a few times. This chain connects TRBV5-1 to TRBJ2-7, with 8 positions matching TRBD1. CDR3 size: 15 residues. The junction had 10 bases not matched to a gene; V was cut back by 5 bases and J by 3 bases. The germline gives CDR1 SGHRS, CDR2 YFSETQ. CDR3 nucleotide sequence: TGCGCCAGCAGAATCGGACAGGGAATGTTCTACGAGCAGTACTTC. Residues: CASRIGQGMFYEQYF. Full variable domain (missing parts from reference TRBV5-1 and TRBJ2-7): KAGVTQTPRYLIKTRGQQVTLSCSPISGHRSVSWYQQTPGQGLQFLFEYFSETQRNKGNFPGRFSGRQFSNSRSEMNVSTLELGDSALYLCASRIGQGMFYEQYFGPGTRLTVT.

V is TRBV6-1 and J is TRBJ2-2; 7 bases fit TRBD1. Germline assignment: CDR1 MNHNS and CDR2 SASEGT. The CDR3 runs to 15 residues. V lost 4 bases, J lost 6 bases, and 8 bases stayed unmatched. The CDR3 protein is CASSATGPGSGELFF. The CDR3 DNA reads TGTGCCAGCAGTGCGACAGGGCCGGGATCCGGGGAGCTGTTTTTT.

The table lists this clone with a few counts. V gene TRBV12-5 combines with J gene TRBJ2-1; D gene unclear. CDR3 size: 14 residues. Deletions cut 5 bases from V and 8 bases from J, with 16 bases between. Germline CDR1 and CDR2: LGHNT and FRNRAP. As DNA, the CDR3 is TGTGCTAGTGGTACCCTGAGCCCGGTCTATGAGCAGTTCTTC. Translating it yields CASGTLSPVYEQFF.

The chain employs TRBV27 and TRBJ1-6, with D unresolved. CDR1 and CDR2 from the germline V gene are MNHEY and SMNVEV (reference sequence). V lost 2 bases to trimming and J lost 6 bases, with 8 bases between them. The CDR3 extends over 14 amino acids. The DNA of the CDR3 is TGTGCCAGCAGTTTAAGGCAGACTAATTCACCCCTCCACTTT. Translating it yields CASSLRQTNSPLHF.

The CDR3 DNA reads TGTGCCAGCAGCCCAGGAGGAGGGGACACTGAAGCTTTCTTT. Amino acid sequence: CASSPGGGDTEAFF. The rearrangement uses TRBV7-3 and TRBJ1-1; weak D call: TRBD1 (5 bases). In germline, CDR1 is SGHTA, CDR2 FQGTGA. Trimming took 5 bases from V and 3 from J, leaving 13 bases between them. The CDR3 runs 14 residues.

The chain combines TRBV5-6 with TRBJ2-1; tentatively, D is TRBD2 (5 bases). V gave up 4 bases and J gave up 8 bases, with 19 bases separating them. CDR3 length: 15 amino acids. Germline values: CDR1 SGHDT, CDR2 YYEEEE. The CDR3: CASSPLWSPGDEQFF. In DNA, the CDR3 is TGTGCCAGCAGCCCCCTGTGGAGTCCCGGGGATGAGCAGTTCTTC.

The genes are TRBV19 and TRBJ2-3, with unresolved D. The CDR3 has 14 residues. Trimming removed 2 bases at V and 0 bases at J, with 6 bases between. CDR1 and CDR2 from the germline V gene are LNHDA and SQIVND (reference sequence). This CDR3 reads CASSISSSTDTQYF. The DNA for the CDR3 is TGTGCCAGTAGTATATCCAGTAGCACAGATACGCAGTATTTT.

This chain uses TRBV6-5 with TRBJ2-1; 10 bases line up with TRBD2. Germline-derived CDR1 and CDR2 are MNHEY and SVGAGI. The CDR3 totals 15 residues. With 0 bases clipped from V and 12 bases from J, the junction kept 8 bases outside the gene matches. DNA of the CDR3: TGTGCCAGCAGTTACTCGAGCGGGGGGGCCCTGCGGCAGTTCTTC. Protein: CASSYSSGGALRQFF.

This clone came up a few times. Here the CDR3 reads CASSSRQGTGTDTQYF. CDR3 bases: TGTGCCAGTAGTTCCCGACAGGGTACGGGTACAGATACGCAGTATTTT. The rearrangement links TRBV19 to TRBJ2-3; 7 bases fit TRBD1. The trim removed 5 bases at V and 3 bases at J, leaving 11 bases unmatched. This CDR3 has 16 amino acids. Germline CDR1 LNHDA, CDR2 SQIVND (reference sequence).

This clone occurred a few times. The gene calls are TRBV5-1 and TRBJ1-2; D unresolved. V lost 1 base to trimming and J lost 1 base, with 8 bases between them. Per germline, CDR1 SGHRS and CDR2 YFSETQ. CDR3 length equals 14 residues. CDR3 region: CASSLTLGNYGYTF. The CDR3 region has the DNA TGCGCCAGCAGCTTGACGTTGGGTAACTATGGCTACACCTTC. Supplemented by reference TRBV5-1 and TRBJ1-2, the full variable domain reads KAGVTQTPRYLIKTRGQQVTLSCSPISGHRSVSWYQQTPGQGLQFLFEYFSETQRNKGNFPGRFSGRQFSNSRSEMNVSTLELGDSALYLCASSLTLGNYGYTFGSGTRLTVV.

This clone was observed a few times. The chain carries TRBV29-1 and TRBJ2-5, with TRBD1 matching 9 bases. V trimming: 6 bases; J trimming: 6 bases; junction bases outside the gene matches: 11. The CDR3 has 14 amino acids. Germline CDR1 is SQVTM and CDR2 is ANQGSEA. In nucleotides, the CDR3 is TGCAGCGTCGAGCCGGGACAGGGCAGGAAGACCCAGTACTTC. Translation gives CSVEPGQGRKTQYF.

This chain connects TRBV7-2 to TRBJ2-2; TRBD2 matches at 9 bases. Germline V gene sequence: CDR1 SGHTA, CDR2 FQGNSA. The ends lost 5 bases at V and 3 bases at J; junction bases unmatched: 13. The CDR3 loop spans 18 amino acids. The CDR3 region is CASSRRILSGGYTGELFF. As DNA, the CDR3 is TGTGCCAGCAGCCGCCGGATACTTAGCGGGGGCTACACCGGGGAGCTGTTTTTT.

This clone was seen a handful of times. The chain carries TRBV6-6 and TRBJ2-5, with D possibly being TRBD2 (5 bases). From germline, CDR1 is MNHNY and CDR2 SVGAGI (reference sequence). The CDR3 contains 12 residues. V lost 10 bases to trimming and J lost 0 bases, with 9 bases between them. DNA for the CDR3: TGTGCCATTGCGGGCTACCAAGAGACCCAGTACTTC. It encodes CAIAGYQETQYF.

The CDR3 spells CATSRDPIIEGVGYEQYF. In DNA, the CDR3 is TGTGCCACCAGCAGAGATCCTATCATCGAGGGTGTGGGCTACGAGCAGTACTTC. The J gene is TRBJ2-7, the V gene TRBV15; possible D gene TRBD2, 5 bases. This CDR3 contains 18 residues. Germline CDR1 is LNHNV and CDR2 is YYDKDF (reference sequence). Trimming removed 0 bases from V and 3 bases from J, with 21 bases in between.

The V call is TRBV6-5, the J call TRBJ2-3; possibly TRBD1 or TRBD2 for D (5 bases each). Looked up from germline, CDR1 is MNHEY and CDR2 is SVGAGI. Trimming removed 0 bases from V and 6 bases from J, with 13 bases in between. CDR3 size: 15 residues. Here the CDR3 reads CASSYSGPSVDTQYF. DNA of the CDR3: TGTGCCAGCAGTTACTCGGGACCCTCAGTGGATACGCAGTATTTT.

This chain connects TRBV6-5 to TRBJ1-2; D is ambiguous. Trimming stripped 0 bases from V and 3 bases from J, with 11 bases between. CDR1 is MNHEY, CDR2 SVGAGI, per germline. The CDR3 has 15 amino acids. The CDR3 sequence is CASSYSGFGDYGYTF. CDR3 coding DNA: TGTGCCAGCAGTTACTCAGGGTTCGGGGACTATGGCTACACCTTC.